These T cell receptor beta chains were read from a single sample in a study of beta chain features in type 1 diabetes. Some clones are missing from TCRdb's copy, which holds only in-frame ones; the method was immunoSEQ multiplex PCR. The data contain about 370,000 clones, around 10% of them singletons. Input material: central memory CD4+ T cells from blood. The source of these receptors is a man aged 25 to 45 with type 1 diabetes. Both conserved end residues are part of each CDR3. A D gene is named only where the DNA matches it firmly. Where a row states a size, it is once, few, many or the class of an expanded clone; other rows omit it.

>TRBJ2-4|-|TRBV29-1|-
TGCAGCGTTGCTAGGGAAAACATTCAGTACTTC
CSVARENIQYF
>TRBJ2-2|TRBD2|TRBV6-5|-
TGTGCCAGCCAATCCGGGACTAGCCGCACCGGGGAGCTGTTTTTT
CASQSGTSRTGELFF
>TRBJ2-7|TRBD1|TRBV18|once
TGTGCCAGCTCGGCCGGGACAGGGACTCTCGGCGAGCAGTACTTC
CASSAGTGTLGEQYF
>TRBJ2-1|-|TRBV6-4|few
TGTGCCAGCAGTGACTCGGGGAACCAGCAGTTCTTC
CASSDSGNQQFF
>TRBJ1-1|TRBD1|TRBV9|once
TGTGCCAGCAGCGTAGTAGGGAACAGGGGAACAGCTTTCTTT
CASSVVGNRGTAFF
>TRBJ2-1|-|TRBV6-6|-
TGTGCCAGCAGTTACGCCGGCGCCCTGTCCTACAATGAGCAGTTCTTC
CASSYAGALSYNEQFF
>TRBJ2-1|TRBD1|TRBV5-1|few
TGCGCCAGCAGTTCCGGGACAGGGGTGTGGTATGAGCAGTTCTTC
CASSSGTGVWYEQFF
>TRBJ2-1|TRBD1|TRBV4-3|-
TGCGCCAGCAGCCAAGATCCCCCGGGACAGGTGTTCAATGAGCAGTTCTTC
CASSQDPPGQVFNEQFF
>TRBJ2-7|TRBD1|TRBV6-1|many
TGTGCCAGCAGTGCACCGGGACAGGGGAAATACGAGCAGTACTTC
CASSAPGQGKYEQYF
>TRBJ1-1|-|TRBV11-2|-
TGTGCCAGCAGCTCGTTTCGGGGGACTACTGAAGCTTTCTTT
CASSSFRGTTEAFF
>TRBJ2-7|TRBD2|TRBV27|-
TGTGCCAGCAAAACTCCAGCGGGAGGGACCTACGAGCAGTACTTC
CASKTPAGGTYEQYF
>TRBJ1-1|-|TRBV5-4|-
TGTGCCAGCAGACTCCCTCAAAACACTGAAGCTTTCTTT
CASRLPQNTEAFF
>TRBJ2-6|TRBD1|TRBV4-2|-
TGTGCCAGCAGCCCAATCCCAGGGGGCGGTGCTGGGGCCAACGTCCTGACTTTC
CASSPIPGGGAGANVLTF
>TRBJ1-4|TRBD1|TRBV5-6|few
TGTGCCAGCAGTCTCCAAGGGGGCACTAATGAAAAACTGTTTTTT
CASSLQGGTNEKLFF
>TRBJ2-5|-|TRBV9|few
TGTGCCAGCAGCGTAGCCCAAGAGACCCAGTACTTC
CASSVAQETQYF
>TRBJ2-2|-|TRBV6-4|-
TGTGCCAGCAGAGAACAGACCTACACCGGGGAGCTGTTTTTT
CASREQTYTGELFF
>TRBJ2-5|TRBD1|TRBV7-2|-
TGTGCCAGCCAGGGGGCGGAGGAGACCCAGTACTTC
CASQGAEETQYF
>TRBJ2-3|-|TRBV19|-
TGTGCCAGTAGTATTAGGGGATTAGGAGATACGCAGTATTTT
CASSIRGLGDTQYF
>TRBJ2-3|-|TRBV5-1|few
TGCGCCAGCAGCTTGGGAAGCGGGCGCGGCACAGATACGCAGTATTTT
CASSLGSGRGTDTQYF
>TRBJ1-1|TRBD1|TRBV11-1|many
TGTGCCAGCAGCTTAAAAACAGGGGCGGGGAACACTGAAGCTTTCTTT
CASSLKTGAGNTEAFF
>TRBJ2-5|-|TRBV5-1|-
TGCGCCAGCAGCCGTTATGGGTCGGGGCAAGAGACCCAGTACTTC
CASSRYGSGQETQYF
>TRBJ2-1|TRBD2|TRBV4-2|few
TGTGCCAGCAGCCAAGAAGTAGCGGGAGGGCCGAATGAGCAGTTCTTC
CASSQEVAGGPNEQFF
>TRBJ2-3|-|TRBV6-6|few
TGTGCCAGCAGTTTGAGGACAGAAGATACGCAGTATTTT
CASSLRTEDTQYF
>TRBJ1-1|-|TRBV7-8|few
TGTGCCAGCAGCCTGCGGGGGCGAGGGGTATTTGGTGAAGCTTTCTTT
CASSLRGRGVFGEAFF
>TRBJ2-5|TRBD1|TRBV5-1|-
TGCGCCAGCAGCTTAGAGACAGGGGGAGAGACCCAGTACTTC
CASSLETGGETQYF
>TRBJ1-1|-|TRBV6-5|-
TGTGCCAGCAGTTCCCTGACAATGAACACTGAAGCTTTCTTT
CASSSLTMNTEAFF
>TRBJ2-4|-|TRBV19|-
TGTGCCAGTAGTTTTGGGGGGGCGGTGAACATTCAGTACTTC
CASSFGGAVNIQYF
>TRBJ2-5|-|TRBV29-1|few
TGCAGCGGGAGGGGGTCGTTCGGAGAGACCCAGTACTTC
CSGRGSFGETQYF
>TRBJ2-4|-|TRBV21-1|few
TGTGCCAGCAGCAAAGACCCACCGGTCGGGAGATCCCTAGCCAAAAACATTCAGTACTTC
CASSKDPPVGRSLAKNIQYF
>TRBJ2-3|TRBD2|TRBV7-9|-
TGTGCCAGCAGCCCCGGGGGGATTAAGACAGATACGCAGTATTTT
CASSPGGIKTDTQYF
>TRBJ1-2|-|TRBV28|few
TGTGCCAGCAGTGACAGAGGCTATGGCTACACCTTC
CASSDRGYGYTF
>TRBJ1-1|-|TRBV6-5|-
TGTGCCAGCACAAGGACCGAGAGCACTGAAGCTTTCTTT
CASTRTESTEAFF
>TRBJ1-4|-|TRBV18|-
TGTGCCAGCTCACCGGGGCAGGGGATTGATGAAAAACTGTTTTTT
CASSPGQGIDEKLFF
>TRBJ2-5|TRBD1|TRBV6-5|few
TGTGCCAGCAGTTCCGGGACAGGGGCCCAGACCCAGTACTTC
CASSSGTGAQTQYF
>TRBJ2-4|-|TRBV27|many
TGTGCCACTCTAACCCCGTACTCGGCCAAAAACATTCAGTACTTC
CATLTPYSAKNIQYF
>TRBJ1-5|-|TRBV2|few
TGTGCCAGCACCAGACAGTTCAATCAGCCCCAGCATTTT
CASTRQFNQPQHF
>TRBJ2-2|TRBD2|TRBV7-7|-
TGTGCTAGCAGCTTAGGACGGGAGGGCGTCGGGGAGCTGTTTTTT
CASSLGREGVGELFF